This is a list of T cell receptor beta chains from one sample in a study of blood T cell repertoires in COVID-19. This table comes from immunoSEQ multiplex PCR, and its TCRdb copy is limited to in-frame clones, with some not included. This sample has around 150,000 clones, with 75% to 90% found just once. Sequenced material: peripheral blood. These receptors were taken from a woman aged 60-75 years with active COVID-19. The CDR3 runs from the conserved cysteine through the conserved F or W. Each record gives: V gene, D gene, clone size, J gene, CDR3 protein, CDR3 DNA. D genes are given only for firm matches. Some rows mark clone size as missing; the rest say once, few, many or name a class of expanded clone.

>TRBV29-1|TRBD2|NA|TRBJ2-7
CSVGLAGYEQYF
TGCAGCGTTGGACTAGCCGGCTACGAGCAGTACTTC
>TRBV24-1|TRBD1|NA|TRBJ2-1
CATSPPGTGENNEQFF
TGTGCCACCAGTCCCCCCGGGACAGGGGAAAACAATGAGCAGTTCTTC
>TRBV14|NA|few|TRBJ2-5
CASSPLTVSLNSRVNQYF
TGTGCCAGCAGCCCACTTACAGTGAGCCTGAATTCAAGAGTGAACCAGTACTTC
>TRBV28|TRBD2|NA|TRBJ2-2
CASQAGAVNTGELFF
TGTGCCAGCCAAGCGGGAGCCGTAAACACCGGGGAGCTGTTTTTT
>TRBV7-3|TRBD2|NA|TRBJ2-1
CASSLGGTSNEQFF
TGTGCCAGCAGCTTAGGCGGGACTAGTAATGAGCAGTTCTTC
>TRBV6-5|TRBD1|NA|TRBJ2-5
CASGQGGGETQYF
TGTGCCAGCGGCCAAGGGGGCGGGGAGACCCAGTACTTC
>TRBV4-1|TRBD2|NA|TRBJ2-1
CASSHPGTSGGNEQFF
TGCGCCAGCAGCCACCCCGGGACTAGCGGGGGCAATGAGCAGTTCTTC
>TRBV27|NA|NA|TRBJ2-7
CASRLMAVSYEQYF
TGTGCCAGCAGATTAATGGCAGTATCCTACGAGCAGTACTTC
>TRBV7-3|TRBD2|NA|TRBJ2-1
CASSLAGGQYNEQFF
TGTGCCAGCAGCTTAGCGGGAGGGCAGTACAATGAGCAGTTCTTC
>TRBV6-5|TRBD1|NA|TRBJ1-1
CASRGQSGTEAFF
TGTGCCAGCAGGGGACAGTCGGGGACTGAAGCTTTCTTT
>TRBV6-5|NA|NA|TRBJ2-5
CASSYSAGIETQYF
TGTGCCAGCAGTTACTCGGCGGGGATCGAGACCCAGTACTTC
>TRBV19|NA|NA|TRBJ2-1
CASSIPGVYNEQFF
TGTGCCAGTAGTATACCCGGGGTCTACAATGAGCAGTTCTTC
>TRBV6-2/TRBV6-3|TRBD2|NA|TRBJ2-3
CASSRATSGRRESTDTQYF
TGTGCCAGCAGTCGTGCAACTAGCGGGAGGCGTGAAAGCACAGATACGCAGTATTTT
>TRBV28|NA|NA|TRBJ2-1
CASGRPGAYNEQFF
TGTGCCAGCGGTCGACCGGGAGCCTACAATGAGCAGTTCTTC
>TRBV11-1|NA|NA|TRBJ2-6
CASSLAYRWATGANVLTF
TGTGCCAGCAGCTTAGCGTATAGATGGGCAACCGGGGCCAACGTCCTGACTTTC
>TRBV11-2|TRBD2|NA|TRBJ2-1
CASSLDGGLAGESYNEQFF
TGTGCCAGCAGCTTAGATGGGGGGCTAGCGGGAGAGTCCTACAATGAGCAGTTCTTC
>TRBV5-1|TRBD1|NA|TRBJ2-2
CASTQGQGANTGELFF
TGCGCCAGCACACAAGGACAGGGGGCGAACACCGGGGAGCTGTTTTTT
>TRBV7-2|TRBD2|NA|TRBJ2-1
CASRTGLAGGNEQFF
TGTGCCAGCAGGACGGGACTAGCGGGAGGGAATGAGCAGTTCTTC
>TRBV6-2/TRBV6-3|NA|NA|TRBJ2-2
CASSYWVGTPNTGELFF
TGTGCCAGCAGTTATTGGGTGGGGACACCGAACACCGGGGAGCTGTTTTTT
>TRBV18|NA|NA|TRBJ2-5
CASSPPQRETQYF
TGTGCCAGCTCACCGCCGCAGCGCGAGACCCAGTACTTC
>TRBV7-9|TRBD1|NA|TRBJ2-4
CASSPRYGDRGKNIQYF
TGTGCCAGCAGCCCGCGTTATGGGGACAGGGGGAAGAACATTCAGTACTTC
>TRBV7-3|NA|few|TRBJ2-3
CASSFQGSKADTQYF
TGTGCCAGCAGCTTCCAGGGCAGTAAGGCAGATACGCAGTATTTT
>TRBV6-1|NA|NA|TRBJ1-2
CASSEAGGFGYTF
TGTGCCAGCAGTGAAGCAGGAGGGTTTGGCTACACCTTC
>TRBV3-1/TRBV3-2|NA|NA|TRBJ2-6
CASSQDVRASGANVLTF
TGTGCCAGCAGCCAAGATGTGCGTGCCTCTGGGGCCAACGTCCTGACTTTC
>TRBV2|TRBD1|NA|TRBJ2-1
CASSEEGGQANEQFF
TGTGCCAGCAGTGAAGAAGGGGGCCAGGCCAATGAGCAGTTCTTC
>TRBV11-1|NA|NA|TRBJ2-5
CASSFKRGRETQYF
TGTGCCAGCAGCTTTAAAAGGGGTAGAGAGACCCAGTACTTC
>TRBV7-9|TRBD2|NA|TRBJ2-3
CASGVGGGPPDTQYF
TGTGCCAGCGGCGTTGGGGGAGGGCCCCCAGATACGCAGTATTTT
>TRBV10-3|TRBD1|NA|TRBJ1-3
CAISTPTGSGNTIYF
TGTGCCATCAGCACTCCGACAGGGTCTGGAAACACCATATATTTT
>TRBV9|TRBD2|once|TRBJ2-1
CASSPRPGLDNEQFF
TGTGCCAGCAGCCCCCGCCCGGGACTAGACAATGAGCAGTTCTTC
>TRBV9|NA|NA|TRBJ1-2
CASSSTPAGGYTF
TGTGCCAGCAGCTCCACCCCCGCAGGCGGCTACACCTTC
>TRBV7-2|NA|NA|TRBJ2-7
CASSLVTYEQYF
TGTGCCAGCAGCTTAGTAACCTACGAGCAGTACTTC
>TRBV28|NA|NA|TRBJ2-7
CASSQLGQTPYEQYF
TGTGCCAGCAGCCAACTTGGACAGACTCCCTACGAGCAGTACTTC
>TRBV6-5|NA|NA|TRBJ2-7
CASSSTGRSSYEQYF
TGTGCCAGCAGTTCCACAGGGAGAAGCTCCTACGAGCAGTACTTC
>TRBV6-6|TRBD1|NA|TRBJ2-5
CASSFIPGQGRETQYF
TGTGCCAGCAGTTTTATCCCCGGACAGGGGAGAGAGACCCAGTACTTC
>TRBV5-5|NA|NA|TRBJ1-5
CASSLGVFSNQPQHF
TGTGCCAGCAGCTTAGGAGTCTTTAGCAATCAGCCCCAGCATTTT
>TRBV28|NA|NA|TRBJ1-2
CASSPGWVGYGYTF
TGTGCCAGCAGTCCAGGGTGGGTAGGCTATGGCTACACCTTC
>TRBV7-9|TRBD1|NA|TRBJ1-4
CASSLSAGGSEHEKLFF
TGTGCCAGCAGCTTATCGGCAGGGGGAAGCGAACATGAAAAACTGTTTTTT
>TRBV4-2|NA|NA|TRBJ1-1
CASSQATGFTEAFF
TGTGCCAGCAGCCAAGCCACAGGGTTCACTGAAGCTTTCTTT
>TRBV6-4|NA|NA|TRBJ2-6
CASSEGAGANVLTF
TGTGCCAGCAGTGAAGGGGCTGGGGCCAACGTCCTGACTTTC
>TRBV12-3/TRBV12-4|NA|NA|TRBJ1-3
CASALGNTIYF
TGTGCCAGCGCCCTCGGGAACACCATATATTTT
>TRBV5-6|NA|NA|TRBJ1-2
CASSYSWGKDYGYTF
TGTGCCAGCAGCTACTCTTGGGGCAAGGACTATGGCTACACCTTC
>TRBV6-5|NA|NA|TRBJ2-3
CASRSVDTQYF
TGTGCCAGCAGGAGTGTGGATACGCAGTATTTT
>TRBV5-5|NA|NA|TRBJ1-3
CASRGGSPGNTIYF
TGTGCCAGCAGGGGAGGGAGTCCTGGAAACACCATATATTTT
>TRBV2|NA|once|TRBJ1-1
CASTKTSREVGPEAFF
TGTGCCAGCACTAAGACGTCCAGGGAAGTCGGTCCTGAAGCTTTCTTT
>TRBV7-2|TRBD2|NA|TRBJ2-7
CASSPSWAGGGEQYF
TGTGCCAGCAGCCCGAGTTGGGCGGGAGGGGGCGAGCAGTACTTC
>TRBV7-3|NA|once|TRBJ1-1
CASSPVGGGSTEAFF
TGTGCCAGCAGCCCCGTTGGTGGAGGGAGCACTGAAGCTTTCTTT
>TRBV5-1|TRBD1|NA|TRBJ1-3
CASSRDRSSGNTIYF
TGCGCCAGCAGCCGGGACAGATCCTCTGGAAACACCATATATTTT
>TRBV2|TRBD1|NA|TRBJ2-7
CASKGPPSTGKNEQYF
TGTGCCAGCAAAGGCCCTCCTTCGACAGGGAAGAACGAGCAGTACTTC
>TRBV28|TRBD1|NA|TRBJ2-4
CASSLGDRGRSKNIQYF
TGTGCCAGCAGTTTAGGGGACAGGGGGCGCTCCAAAAACATTCAGTACTTC
>TRBV28|TRBD1|NA|TRBJ1-1
CASSYRGREAFF
TGTGCCAGCTCCTACAGGGGGCGCGAAGCTTTCTTT
>TRBV12-3/TRBV12-4|NA|few|TRBJ2-1
CASSRTGNEQFF
TGTGCCAGCAGCCGCACGGGCAATGAGCAGTTCTTC
>TRBV2|NA|NA|TRBJ2-3
CASSGGVGAFADTQYF
TGTGCCAGCAGTGGGGGCGTAGGGGCTTTCGCAGATACGCAGTATTTT
>TRBV5-1|NA|NA|TRBJ2-5
CASSFTSGTQETQYF
TGCGCCAGCAGCTTTACTTCAGGAACCCAAGAGACCCAGTACTTC
>TRBV5-6|NA|NA|TRBJ2-7
CASRALIETTSPYEQYF
TGTGCCAGCAGAGCCCTTATTGAGACAACTAGTCCCTACGAGCAGTACTTC